This T cell receptor beta chain was recovered during a study of shared clonotypes between healthy human individuals. V shed 0 bases, J shed 1 base, and the junction held 6 bases outside the gene matches. The germline CDR1 and CDR2 sequences are SGHRS and YFSETQ. This CDR3 comprises 16 residues. Splitting of each subset's genomic DNA was done evenly across several immunoSEQ plates. TCRdb's copy holds only in-frame clones and misses some; the assay was immunoSEQ multiplex PCR. The sample holds over 2 million clones, approximately 95% seen once. Cells designated naive CD8 were CD45RO-negative and were positively selected for CCR7, with terminally differentiated effector memory CD45RA+ cells excluded.

The chain combines TRBV5-1 with TRBJ2-5; 7 bases fit TRBD2. The sequenced material came from naive CD8+ T cells sorted from blood. This TCR was recovered from a man younger than 35 in good health. The DNA of the CDR3 is TGCGCCAGCAGCTTGGAAGCGGCTAGCGGCCAAGAGACCCAGTACTTC. This translates into CASSLEAASGQETQYF.